These T cell receptor beta chains were read from a single sample in a study of T cell clones after liver transplantation. TCRdb's copy holds only in-frame clones and misses some; the assay was immunoSEQ multiplex PCR. The sample lists around 35,000 clones, 90% to 95% occurring once. The sequencing here drew on CD8+ T cells from blood, taken 12 months after liver transplant. The receptors stem from a human patient who received a liver transplant. Some T cells may have come from the graft donor. The CDR3 runs from the conserved cysteine through the conserved F or W. D genes are given only for firm matches. Size tells how often a clone was seen (once, few, many) or the class of an expanded clone, and some rows leave it out.

D,length,J,V,size,DNA,CDR3
TRBD1,14,TRBJ1-5,TRBV2,once,TGTGCCAGCGGGACAGGGAGCAGCAATCAGCCCCAGCATTTT,CASGTGSSNQPQHF
TRBD1,14,TRBJ2-7,TRBV27,NA,TGTGCCAGCAGTCCACAGGGGTTATCCTACGAGCAGTACTTC,CASSPQGLSYEQYF
NA,16,TRBJ2-7,TRBV7-9,NA,TGTGCCAGCAGCTTACGGAGGGACGGATCCTCCTACGAGCAGTACTTC,CASSLRRDGSSYEQYF
TRBD2,14,TRBJ2-2,TRBV28,NA,TGTGCCAGCCTCCCACTAGCGGGAACCGGGGAGCTGTTTTTT,CASLPLAGTGELFF
NA,14,TRBJ1-1,TRBV9,few,TGTGCCAGCAGCGTAGACGACCCGAACACTGAAGCTTTCTTT,CASSVDDPNTEAFF
NA,13,TRBJ2-7,TRBV11-2,NA,TGTGCCAGCAGCACGGGACTCCCCTACGAGCAGTACTTC,CASSTGLPYEQYF
TRBD1,12,TRBJ2-7,TRBV29-1,NA,TGCAGCGTCCAGGGGGCGGCGTACGAGCAGTACTTC,CSVQGAAYEQYF
TRBD1,15,TRBJ1-2,TRBV7-2,NA,TGTGCCAGCAGCTCACAGCAGGGGGCGGGGTATGGCTACACCTTC,CASSSQQGAGYGYTF
NA,13,TRBJ2-5,TRBV5-5,once,TGTGCCAGCAGCTTGGACCCCGGGGAGACCCAGTACTTC,CASSLDPGETQYF
TRBD2,14,TRBJ2-7,TRBV7-3,NA,TGTGCCAGCAGCTTAAGCGGGAGTCCCTACGAGCAGTACTTC,CASSLSGSPYEQYF
NA,13,TRBJ2-7,TRBV19,NA,TGTGCCAGTAGTCCCCGACTAGCCTACGAGCAGTACTTC,CASSPRLAYEQYF
TRBD1,14,TRBJ2-1,TRBV19,NA,TGTGCCAGTAGAAGACAGGGTTGGGGCAATGAGCAGTTCTTC,CASRRQGWGNEQFF
NA,14,TRBJ2-7,TRBV13,NA,TGTGCCAGCAGCTTAAGAGGGGAGACCTACGAGCAGTACTTC,CASSLRGETYEQYF
NA,13,TRBJ2-7,TRBV7-9,once,TGTGCCAGCAGCTTAGCGAGTGGACCGGAGGAGTACTTC,CASSLASGPEEYF
NA,14,TRBJ2-1,TRBV7-8,NA,TGTGCCAGCAGCTTAGTATCAAACCCTGAGAAATGGTTCTTC,CASSLVSNPEKWFF
NA,14,TRBJ2-5,TRBV5-6,NA,TGTGCCAGCAGCTTGAGCCTTGGAGGGGAGACCCAGTACTTC,CASSLSLGGETQYF
NA,15,TRBJ1-1,TRBV27,NA,TGTGCCAGCACCGGATGGACTCTGAAGGGCACTGAAGCTTTCTTT,CASTGWTLKGTEAFF
TRBD2,16,TRBJ2-7,TRBV6-1,NA,TGTGCCAGCAGTGAAAAGAGACTAGCGGGGGCCTACGAGCAGTACTTC,CASSEKRLAGAYEQYF
NA,14,TRBJ1-2,TRBV6-5,NA,TGTGCCAGCAGTTACTCGGAGGGACTCTATGGCTACACCTTC,CASSYSEGLYGYTF
NA,14,TRBJ1-1,TRBV19,NA,TGTGCCAGTAGTCCATGGACGGGTGGGACTGAAGCTTTCTTT,CASSPWTGGTEAFF
NA,12,TRBJ2-2,TRBV5-1,NA,TGCGCCAGCAGCTTCGACGTCGGGGAGCTGTTTTTT,CASSFDVGELFF
TRBD2,15,TRBJ2-1,TRBV4-1,once,TGCGCCAGCAGCCTCGGACTAGCGGGAGGTGGTGAGCAGTTCTTC,CASSLGLAGGGEQFF
TRBD1,14,TRBJ1-4,TRBV7-9,NA,TGTGCCAGCAGCCTCGGACAGGCTAATGAAAAACTGTTTTTT,CASSLGQANEKLFF
NA,14,TRBJ1-2,TRBV19,NA,TGTGCCAGTAGTATAGATCTGGAGAACTATGGCTACACCTTC,CASSIDLENYGYTF
TRBD1,18,TRBJ2-6,TRBV29-1,NA,TGCAGCGTTGAGGATAGGGGGCCGGTTGGTTCTGGGGCCAACGTCCTGACTTTC,CSVEDRGPVGSGANVLTF
NA,12,TRBJ2-7,TRBV6-5,NA,TGTGCCAGCGGGGAGCGGGCCTACGAGCAGTACTTC,CASGERAYEQYF
TRBD2,12,TRBJ2-1,TRBV11-3,once,TGTGCCAGCAGCTCTAGCGGGGGTGAGCAGTTCTTC,CASSSSGGEQFF
NA,15,TRBJ1-1,TRBV5-5,NA,TGTGCCAGCAGCCTCAACGGATTCGGGAACACTGAAGCTTTCTTT,CASSLNGFGNTEAFF